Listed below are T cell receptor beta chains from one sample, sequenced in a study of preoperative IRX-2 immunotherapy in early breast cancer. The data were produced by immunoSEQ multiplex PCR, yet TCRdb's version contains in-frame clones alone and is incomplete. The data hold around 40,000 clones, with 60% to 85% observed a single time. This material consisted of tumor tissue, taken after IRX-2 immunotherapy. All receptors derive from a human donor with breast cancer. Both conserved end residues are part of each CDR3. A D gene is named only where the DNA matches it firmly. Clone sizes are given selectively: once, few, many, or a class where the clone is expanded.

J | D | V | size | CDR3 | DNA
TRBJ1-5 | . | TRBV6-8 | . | CASSYRDLQPQHF | TGTGCCAGCAGTTACCGGGACCTTCAGCCCCAGCATTTT
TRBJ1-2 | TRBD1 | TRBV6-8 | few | CASTSNGGDRDGYGYTF | TGTGCCAGCACCTCAAATGGGGGGGACAGGGATGGGTATGGCTACACCTTC
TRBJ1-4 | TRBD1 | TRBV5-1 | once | CASSLGTGANEKLFF | TGCGCCAGCAGCCTAGGGACAGGGGCGAATGAAAAACTGTTTTTT
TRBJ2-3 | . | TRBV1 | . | CASSQGILGGGQTDTQYF | TGCGCCAGCTCGCAGGGAATTTTAGGGGGGGGCCAAACAGATACGCAGTATTTT
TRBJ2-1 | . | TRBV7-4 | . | CASSLNSRDEQFF | TGTGCCAGCAGCTTAAATAGCAGGGATGAGCAGTTCTTC
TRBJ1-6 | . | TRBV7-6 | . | CASSPSLGHSPLHF | TGTGCCAGCAGCCCAAGTCTTGGACATTCACCCCTCCACTTT
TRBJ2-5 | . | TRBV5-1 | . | CASSLVIGGQETQYF | TGCGCCAGCAGCTTGGTTATAGGGGGCCAAGAGACCCAGTACTTC
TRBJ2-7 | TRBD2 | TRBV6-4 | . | CASSKSTSGAYEQYF | TGTGCCAGCAGCAAATCGACTAGCGGAGCCTACGAGCAGTACTTC
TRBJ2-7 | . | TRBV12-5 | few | CASGLVGADEQYF | TGTGCTAGTGGTTTGGTAGGTGCTGACGAGCAGTACTTC
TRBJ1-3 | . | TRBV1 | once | CASSHGNSGNTIYF | TGCGCCAGCAGCCACGGGAACTCTGGAAACACCATATATTTT
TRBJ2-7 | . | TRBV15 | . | CATSRDFPSYEQYF | TGTGCCACCAGCAGAGATTTCCCGAGCTACGAGCAGTACTTC
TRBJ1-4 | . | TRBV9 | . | CASSRIGEKLFF | TGTGCCAGCAGCCGCATCGGAGAAAAACTGTTTTTT
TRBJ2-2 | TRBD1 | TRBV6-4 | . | CASNMGQSFTGELFF | TGTGCCAGCAACATGGGACAGAGTTTCACCGGGGAGCTGTTTTTT
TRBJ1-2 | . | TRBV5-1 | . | CASKLGPEVLGYGYTF | TGCGCCAGCAAGCTTGGGCCCGAGGTGCTGGGCTATGGCTACACCTTC
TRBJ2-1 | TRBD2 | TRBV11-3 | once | CASSLRGLADYNEQFF | TGTGCCAGCAGCTTAAGGGGACTAGCGGATTACAATGAGCAGTTCTTC
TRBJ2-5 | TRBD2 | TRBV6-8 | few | CASSVSGRGVETQYF | TGTGCCAGCAGTGTTAGCGGGAGAGGGGTAGAGACCCAGTACTTC
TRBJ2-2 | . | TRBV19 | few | CASKTGVGKVSEELFF | TGTGCCAGTAAAACAGGCGTGGGGAAGGTCTCGGAGGAGCTGTTTTTT
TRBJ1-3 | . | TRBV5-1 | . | CASSTAGTSGNTIYF | TGCGCCAGCAGCACAGCCGGGACTTCAGGAAACACCATATATTTT
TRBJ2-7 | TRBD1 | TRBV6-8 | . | CASSYSGYRGEQYF | TGTGCCAGCAGTTACTCTGGGTACAGGGGCGAGCAGTACTTC
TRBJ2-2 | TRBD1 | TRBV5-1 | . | CASSTGTARAGELFF | TGCGCCAGCAGCACCGGGACAGCACGGGCCGGGGAGCTGTTTTTT
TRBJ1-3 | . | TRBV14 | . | CASSSGLRLYF | TGTGCCAGCAGCTCTGGACTTAGGTTATATTTT
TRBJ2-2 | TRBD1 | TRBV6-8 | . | CASSYGGRTGVHLNTGELFF | TGTGCCAGCAGTTACGGTGGTCGGACAGGGGTTCACCTCAACACCGGGGAGCTGTTTTTT
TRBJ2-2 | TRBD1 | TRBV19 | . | CASTPGQGNTGELFF | TGTGCCAGTACCCCGGGACAGGGAAACACCGGGGAGCTGTTTTTT
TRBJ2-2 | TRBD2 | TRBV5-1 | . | CASSSGTSGQYGELFF | TGCGCCAGCAGCTCCGGGACTAGCGGGCAGTATGGGGAGCTGTTTTTT
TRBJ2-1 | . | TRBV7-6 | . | CASSLAPGAPSNEQFF | TGTGCCAGCAGCTTAGCCCCGGGGGCGCCTTCGAATGAGCAGTTCTTC
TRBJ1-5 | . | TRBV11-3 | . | CASSLGAAGDQPQHF | TGTGCCAGCAGCTTAGGGGCCGCAGGGGATCAGCCCCAGCATTTT
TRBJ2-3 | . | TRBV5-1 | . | CASSFTLPSTDTQYF | TGCGCCAGCAGCTTTACTCTACCTAGCACAGATACGCAGTATTTT
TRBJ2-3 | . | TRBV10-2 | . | CASSQKGETQYF | TGCGCCAGCAGCCAAAAGGGCGAAACGCAGTATTTT
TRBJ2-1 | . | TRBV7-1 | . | CASSLSGDPAYNEQFF | TGTGCCAGCAGCTTGTCGGGGGACCCCGCCTACAATGAGCAGTTCTTC
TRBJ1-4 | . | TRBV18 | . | CASSPNANKLFF | TGTGCCAGCTCCCCGAACGCCAATAAACTGTTTTTT
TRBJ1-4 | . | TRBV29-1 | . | CSVGGGAEKLFF | TGCAGCGTTGGGGGGGGTGCTGAAAAACTGTTTTTT
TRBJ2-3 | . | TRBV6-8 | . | CASSGRTVPDTQYF | TGTGCCAGCAGTGGAAGGACAGTTCCAGATACGCAGTATTTT
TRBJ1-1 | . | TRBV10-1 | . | CASRSKPNTEAFF | TGCGCCAGCCGAAGCAAGCCGAACACTGAAGCTTTCTTT
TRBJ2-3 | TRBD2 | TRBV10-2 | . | CASRSGSGTDTQYF | TGCGCCAGCAGGAGCGGGAGCGGCACAGATACGCAGTATTTT
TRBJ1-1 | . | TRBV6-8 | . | CASSLFQGGETEAFF | TGTGCCAGCAGTCTATTCCAGGGAGGTGAGACTGAAGCTTTCTTT
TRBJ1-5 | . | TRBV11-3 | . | CASSLTRNSNQPQHF | TGTGCCAGCAGCCTCACAAGAAATAGCAATCAGCCCCAGCATTTT
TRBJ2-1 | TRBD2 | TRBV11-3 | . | CASSWRAGGVDEQFF | TGTGCCAGCAGCTGGCGAGCGGGGGGGGTCGATGAGCAGTTCTTC
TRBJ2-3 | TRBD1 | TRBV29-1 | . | CSVETGTDTQYF | TGCAGCGTGGAGACAGGGACAGATACGCAGTATTTT